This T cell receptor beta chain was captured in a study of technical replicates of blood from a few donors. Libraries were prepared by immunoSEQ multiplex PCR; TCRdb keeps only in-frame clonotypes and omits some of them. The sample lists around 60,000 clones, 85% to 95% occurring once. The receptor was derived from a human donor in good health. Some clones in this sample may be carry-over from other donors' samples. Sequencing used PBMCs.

CDR3 residues: CASSASPTGEAKNIQYF. CDR3 DNA sequence: TGTGCCAGCAGCGCATCCCCCACGGGGGAGGCCAAAAACATTCAGTACTTC. V is TRBV9 and J is TRBJ2-4; D may be TRBD2 (6 bases). Germline loops: CDR1 SGDLS, CDR2 YYNGEE. Trimming pared 3 bases from V and 1 base from J, leaving 17 bases between. The CDR3 runs to 17 residues.